These 20 T cell receptor beta chains originate from one sample sequenced in a study of CD8+ T cells in alopecia areata. Collected material from alopecia areata patients comprised lesional scalp punch biopsies and peripheral blood. Sequencing templates came from extracted RNA that was reverse transcribed into cDNA. TCRdb's copy holds only in-frame clones and misses some; the assay was immunoSEQ multiplex PCR. The repertoire has fewer than 20,000 clones, about 61% of them found once; the top ten carry about 12%. Sequencing was done on a sample of skin. The source is a human donor with alopecia areata.

CDR3 coding DNA: TGTGCCGGCGGCCGTTTCGGCTATGGCTACACCTTC. Amino acids: CAGGRFGYGYTF. V gene TRBV6-1 combines with J gene TRBJ1-2; D call uncertain. The CDR3 spans 12 residues. Germline CDR1 MNHNS, CDR2 SASEGT. The V end lost 11 bases, the J end lost 4 bases, and 14 bases lay between the germline ends.

The chain couples TRBV6-5 to TRBJ2-1, with D possibly matching TRBD2 (7 bases). Germline-derived CDR1 and CDR2 are MNHEY and SVGAGI. V lost 5 bases and J 9 bases, leaving 14 bases between the germline ends. CDR3 length equals 13 residues. The CDR3 DNA is TGTGCCAGCAGTCCACCAGGGGAGGGTGAGCAGTTCTTC. It codes for CASSPPGEGEQFF.

The chain couples TRBV6-5 to TRBJ2-2, with D unresolved. V shed 6 bases and J shed 5 bases, with 4 bases lying between them. CDR3 length: 11 amino acids. Per the germline V gene, CDR1 is MNHEY and CDR2 is SVGAGI. The CDR3 sequence: CASRGTGELFF. CDR3 in DNA: TGTGCCAGCAGGGGAACCGGGGAGCTGTTTTTT.

This clone appeared a few times. The genes are TRBV7-9 and TRBJ2-6; 7 bases line up with TRBD1. The CDR3 extends over 15 amino acids. V trimming: 7 bases; J trimming: 2 bases; junction bases outside the gene matches: 5. Germline values: CDR1 SEHNR, CDR2 FQNEAQ (reference sequence). This chain's CDR3 is CASTLTGPGANVLTF. CDR3 DNA sequence: TGTGCCAGCACCTTGACAGGGCCTGGGGCCAACGTCCTGACTTTC.

The chain recombines TRBV25-1 with TRBJ1-1; TRBD1 is a possible D gene (6 bases). There are 18 residues in the CDR3. The V end lost 6 bases, the J end lost 1 base, and 24 bases lay between the germline ends. The germline CDR1 and CDR2 sequences are MGHDK and SYGVNS. The CDR3 is CASRNIGGAGARNTEAFF. As DNA, the CDR3 is TGTGCCAGCAGGAATATTGGCGGGGCAGGGGCCCGGAACACTGAAGCTTTCTTT. The full variable domain, with the rest looked up from reference TRBV25-1 and TRBJ1-1, is EADIYQTPRYLVIGTGKKITLECSQTMGHDKMYWYQQDPGMELHLIHYSYGVNSTEKGDLSSESTVSRIRTEHFPLTLESARPSHTSQYLCASRNIGGAGARNTEAFFGQGTRLTVV.

The genes are TRBV6-6 and TRBJ2-3; D unresolved. The ends were cut back, 4 bases at V and 9 bases at J, with 11 bases in the middle. The CDR3 length is 12 residues. CDR1 and CDR2 (germline): MNHNY, SVGAGI (reference sequence). DNA of the CDR3: TGTGCCAGCAGTTCGACCCTGGTAACGCAGTATTTT. Amino acid sequence: CASSSTLVTQYF.

This chain connects TRBV27 to TRBJ1-2; D ambiguous. Germline V gene sequence: CDR1 MNHEY, CDR2 SMNVEV (reference sequence). Trimming pared 5 bases from V and 7 bases from J, leaving 17 bases between. This CDR3 has 14 amino acids. CDR3 sequence reads: CASSTHQSASGYTF. The CDR3 bases are TGTGCCAGCAGTACACACCAGAGCGCCTCTGGCTACACCTTC.

The V call is TRBV5-1, the J call TRBJ2-5; TRBD1 aligns across 7 bases. CDR3 length: 14 residues. Germline V gives CDR1 SGHRS, CDR2 YFSETQ. Unmatched junction bases numbered 6, after V lost 4 bases and J lost 3 bases. The CDR3 sequence is CASSPTGQKETQYF. CDR3 nucleotide sequence: TGCGCCAGCAGCCCGACGGGACAGAAAGAGACCCAGTACTTC.

The J gene is TRBJ1-6, the V gene TRBV6-5; a weak D match, TRBD1 (5 bases). This CDR3 region has 15 residues. Germline V lookup: CDR1 MNHEY, CDR2 SVGAGI. The V end was cut by 0 bases, the J end by 6 bases, with 9 bases between. The CDR3 protein is CASSYSGTSNSPLHF. The CDR3 DNA reads TGTGCCAGCAGTTACTCAGGGACTAGTAATTCACCCCTCCACTTT.

The DNA for the CDR3 is TGTGCCAGCAGTTTCTTAGTTGATAGCAATCAGCCCCAGCATTTT. Translated: CASSFLVDSNQPQHF. V gene TRBV28 combines with J gene TRBJ1-5; no reliable D call. Germline loops: CDR1 MDHEN, CDR2 SYDVKM. Trimming removed 3 bases from V and 0 bases from J, with 9 bases in between. This CDR3 has 15 residues.

The chain is built from TRBV5-1 and TRBJ2-7; TRBD2 matches at 8 bases. Germline V CDR1 and CDR2: SGHRS, YFSETQ. The CDR3 runs to 15 residues. Losses at the gene ends were 1 base for V and 2 bases for J; bases not matched to a gene: 5. CDR3 in DNA: TGCGCCAGCAGCTTGATAAGCGGGAGACCCTACGAGCAGTACTTC. This encodes CASSLISGRPYEQYF.

V gene TRBV20-1 combines with J gene TRBJ2-5; tentatively, D is TRBD2 (5 bases). In germline, CDR1 is DFQATT, CDR2 SNEGSKA (reference sequence). The CDR3 consists of 11 residues. The V end was cut by 3 bases, the J end by 5 bases, with 7 bases between. The CDR3 is CSASGGETQYF. For the CDR3, the DNA is TGCAGTGCTAGTGGCGGGGAGACCCAGTACTTC.

V is TRBV5-5 and J is TRBJ2-7; TRBD2 is a possible D gene (6 bases). The CDR3 runs 17 residues. Germline CDR1 and CDR2: SGHKS and YYEKEE (reference sequence). Trimming removed 0 bases from V and 6 bases from J, with 22 bases in between. Here the CDR3 reads CASSLAYSGVQEREQYF. CDR3 coding DNA: TGTGCCAGCAGCTTGGCGTACTCGGGAGTTCAAGAACGCGAGCAGTACTTC.

The sample holds a few counts of this clone. The chain carries TRBV6-5 and TRBJ2-6; 7 bases match TRBD2. The CDR3 is made up of 15 amino acids. V dropped 6 bases and J dropped 1; count of bases not matched to a gene: 3. From germline, CDR1 is MNHEY and CDR2 SVGAGI. CDR3 sequence (DNA): TGTGCCAGCAGCCACGGGGGGTCTGGGGCCAACGTCCTGACTTTC. This codes for CASSHGGSGANVLTF.

The chain carries TRBV6-1 and TRBJ1-2; D might be TRBD1 (5 bases). This CDR3 is built from 13 residues. V lost 3 bases to trimming and J lost 5 bases, with 10 bases between them. Germline V lookup: CDR1 MNHNS, CDR2 SASEGT. CDR3 region: CASSERQTYGYTF. The CDR3 DNA follows: TGTGCCAGCAGTGAGAGACAGACATATGGCTACACCTTC.

The gene calls are TRBV11-2 and TRBJ2-7, with 8 bases aligning to TRBD2. This CDR3 has 15 amino acids. The junction had 11 bases not matched to a gene; V was cut back by 6 bases and J by 4 bases. Germline assignment: CDR1 SGHAT and CDR2 FQNNGV. The DNA of the CDR3 is TGTGCCAGCAGGTGGTGGGGGACTAGTACATACGAGCAGTACTTC. As protein: CASRWWGTSTYEQYF.

The chain is built from TRBV28 and TRBJ2-7, with 8 bases lining up with TRBD2. The CDR3 sequence is 16 residues long. V shed 6 bases, J shed 3 bases, and the junction held 13 bases outside the gene matches. Looked up from germline, CDR1 is MDHEN and CDR2 is SYDVKM. The CDR3 region has the DNA TGTGCCAGCAGCCCCTTCTATGGGACTAGTATCTACGAGCAGTACTTC. Translation gives CASSPFYGTSIYEQYF. The full variable domain, its missing parts supplied by reference TRBV28 and TRBJ2-7, is DVKVTQSSRYLVKRTGEKVFLECVQDMDHENMFWYRQDPGLGLRLIYFSYDVKMKEKGDIPEGYSVSREKKERFSLILESASTNQTSMYLCASSPFYGTSIYEQYFGPGTRLTVT.

V and J are TRBV4-2 and TRBJ2-3; 8 bases match TRBD2. V lost 0 bases to trimming and J lost 4 bases; unmatched junction nucleotides: 15. Germline-derived CDR1 and CDR2 are LGHNA and YNFKEQ. The CDR3 totals 19 residues. CDR3 nucleotides: TGTGCCAGCAGCCAAGATCCATTGGGGACTAGTTCGTTCCCAGATACGCAGTATTTT. This gives the protein CASSQDPLGTSSFPDTQYF.

V is TRBV6-5 and J is TRBJ2-5; D perhaps matches TRBD2 (5 bases). Germline V gene lookup returns CDR1 MNHEY and CDR2 SVGAGI. V lost 1 base to trimming and J lost 5 bases, with 8 bases between them. The CDR3 length is 13 residues. This CDR3 reads CASSYWGDETQYF. In DNA, the CDR3 is TGTGCCAGCAGTTACTGGGGAGACGAGACCCAGTACTTC.

In its sample, this clone is medium-sized. The V call is TRBV7-8, the J call TRBJ2-5; D is unresolved. This CDR3 has 13 amino acids. CDR1 is SGHVS and CDR2 is FQNEAQ in the germline V gene. V lost 5 bases to trimming and J lost 2 bases, with 9 bases between them. As DNA, the CDR3 is TGTGCCAGCAGCCCGCCGAGGCAAGAGACCCAGTACTTC. Protein sequence: CASSPPRQETQYF.